This TCR beta chain was documented in a study of blood T cell repertoires in COVID-19. Study information: COVID-19 samples from acute and convalescent phases originated in the United States, Italy and Spain. T cells, B-cell-depleted T cells, or PBMCs supplied cDNA or gDNA.

CDR3 length equals 16 residues. Germline CDR1 reads LGHNA; CDR2 reads YSLEER. V shed 1 base and J 4 bases; nucleotides not matched to a gene: 5. Original handling: How many nucleated cells were present was estimated from reference gene primer amplification. Sequencing was performed with immunoSEQ multiplex PCR; in TCRdb, only in-frame clones are kept and a portion is missing. V and J calls and clone size come straight from that table; D and trimming were deduced from the DNA. This repertoire shows roughly 59,000 clones, approximately 80% found once; its top ten account for 6% to 7%. The sequence was obtained from a woman aged 50 to 60 with active or convalescent COVID-19. The chain carries TRBV4-3 and TRBJ1-4, with 8 bases identical to TRBD1. Sequenced sample: peripheral blood. The CDR3 protein is CASSQVGTGLNEKLFF. The CDR3 DNA is TGCGCCAGCAGCCAAGTTGGGACAGGCCTTAATGAAAAACTGTTTTTT.